The 12 T cell receptor beta chains given below trace back to one sample, sequenced in a study of blood T cells in healthy people across ages. Primed by a sample-barcoded 5' primer and a J-beta primer mix, a second PCR proceeded for 7 to 11 cycles. TCRdb reprocessed the 5' RACE reads with MiXCR, giving one entry per CDR3 protein. The sample has 550,000 to 750,000 distinct CDR3 sequences, roughly 20% seen once. Sequencing used blood. These receptors were taken from a man between 65 and 85 years old in good health.

The chain couples TRBV20-1 to TRBJ1-4; D ambiguous. CDR3 length: 13 residues. Trimming took off 7 bases at V and 8 bases at J, with 17 bases between the two ends. Germline CDR1 is DFQATT and CDR2 is SNEGSKA (reference sequence). The CDR3 protein is CSVMPPAGEKLFF. CDR3 in DNA: TGCAGTGTTATGCCCCCTGCCGGGGAAAAACTGTTTTTT.

As for this clonotype: The junction does not match germline at one end; this may be a read error. The CDR3: CASSYSFTVIEQYF. DNA for the CDR3: TGTGCTAGCAGTTACTCATTTACAGTCATCGAGCAGTACTTC. The rearrangement links TRBV6-5 to TRBJ2-7; D is uncertain. The germline V gene encodes CDR1 MNHEY and CDR2 SVGAGI. This CDR3 region has 14 residues.

V gene TRBV12-3 or TRBV12-4 combines with J gene TRBJ2-1; the match to TRBD2 covers 11 bases. The CDR3 totals 15 residues. The J segment lost 8 bases and the V segment lost 6 bases, leaving 9 bases of the junction unmatched. In DNA form, the CDR3 reads TGTGCCAGCAGGCCGACTAGCGGGATCGTGGATGAGCAGTTCTTC. Protein product: CASRPTSGIVDEQFF.

This sequence joins TRBV5-1 and TRBJ1-1; the D gene is possibly TRBD1 (6 bases). This CDR3 has 16 residues. CDR1 and CDR2 from the germline V gene are SGHRS and YFSETQ. The ends were cut back, 0 bases at V and 1 base at J, with 13 bases in the middle. CDR3 sequence (DNA): TGCGCCAGCAGCTTGGGGGTCCTGACAGGGAACACTGAAGCTTTCTTT. Protein product: CASSLGVLTGNTEAFF.

The chain couples TRBV18 to TRBJ2-5; D could derive from TRBD1 or TRBD2 (5 bases each). The V and J ends lost 6 bases and 5 bases respectively, with 19 bases between them. Germline V gene sequence: CDR1 KGHSH, CDR2 LQKENI. The CDR3 has 15 residues. The CDR3, as DNA: TGTGCCAGCTCCCCTGGGACGGGACCAGGGGAGACCCAGTACTTC. This codes for CASSPGTGPGETQYF.

This clonotype was counted a few times. The V gene is TRBV29-1, the J gene TRBJ1-1; TRBD1 matches at 10 bases. The V and J ends lost 7 bases and 1 base, in that order; junction bases with no gene match: 0. Germline V gives CDR1 SQVTM, CDR2 ANQGSEA. This CDR3 contains 12 residues. The CDR3 spells CSGQGANTEAFF. CDR3 bases: TGCAGCGGACAGGGGGCGAACACTGAAGCTTTCTTT. Variable domain in full (rest from reference TRBV29-1 and TRBJ1-1): SAVISQKPSRDICQRGTSLTIQCQVDSQVTMMFWYRQQPGQSLTLIATANQGSEATYESGFVIDKFPISRPNLTFSTLTVSNMSPEDSSIYLCSGQGANTEAFFGQGTRLTVV.

This clonotype was seen ten or more times. V and J are TRBV12-3 or TRBV12-4 and TRBJ1-3; 9 bases are shared with TRBD1. The CDR3 is 17 residues long. With V trimmed by 6 bases and J by 0 bases, 9 bases remained unmatched. The CDR3 is CASSQTGGPLSGNTIYF. CDR3 nucleotides: TGTGCCAGCAGCCAAACAGGGGGCCCACTCTCTGGAAACACCATATATTTT.

This clonotype was picked up a small number of times. The chain combines TRBV5-1 with TRBJ2-3, with 7 bases fitting TRBD2. Trimming at V came to 0 bases and at J to 0 bases, leaving 10 bases not matched to a gene. The CDR3 sequence is 18 residues long. In germline, CDR1 is SGHRS, CDR2 YFSETQ. This CDR3 reads CASSLDGNLAASTDTQYF. The CDR3 DNA reads TGCGCCAGCAGCTTGGATGGAAACCTAGCGGCTAGCACAGATACGCAGTATTTT.

This rearrangement joins TRBV6-1 to TRBJ2-7, with 9 bases matching TRBD1. This CDR3 contains 14 residues. Per germline, CDR1 MNHNS and CDR2 SASEGT. V dropped 7 bases and J dropped 3; count of bases not matched to a gene: 7. As DNA, the CDR3 is TGTGCCAGCAAAGAGGGACAGGGAGTCTACGAGCAGTACTTC. Its translation is CASKEGQGVYEQYF.

This chain links TRBV11-1 with TRBJ2-7, with TRBD1 matching 7 bases. The CDR3 totals 14 residues. The germline gives CDR1 SGHAT, CDR2 FQDESV (reference sequence). The J segment lost 3 bases and the V segment lost 5 bases, leaving 7 bases of the junction unmatched. The CDR3 bases are TGTGCCAGCAGCGGAAGGGGGCTAGGCTACGAGCAGTACTTC. Amino acid sequence: CASSGRGLGYEQYF.

This clonotype was seen a handful of times. This chain joins TRBV10-1 and TRBJ2-1; 9 bases are a match to TRBD2. Unmatched junction bases numbered 6, after V lost 0 bases and J lost 9 bases. The CDR3 spans 15 residues. In germline, CDR1 is WNHNN, CDR2 SYGVQD (reference sequence). CDR3 protein: CASSESIAGVGEQFF. For the CDR3, the DNA is TGCGCCAGCAGTGAGTCGATAGCGGGAGTGGGTGAGCAGTTCTTC.

This clonotype was counted only a few times. This sequence joins TRBV4-2 and TRBJ2-7, with no clear D. The CDR3 extends over 13 amino acids. Germline CDR1 is LGHNA and CDR2 is YNFKEQ. The V end lost 1 base, the J end lost 4 bases, and 8 bases lay between the germline ends. CDR3 DNA sequence: TGTGCCAGCAGCCAAGTAGACTCTTACGAGCAGTACTTC. Residues: CASSQVDSYEQYF.